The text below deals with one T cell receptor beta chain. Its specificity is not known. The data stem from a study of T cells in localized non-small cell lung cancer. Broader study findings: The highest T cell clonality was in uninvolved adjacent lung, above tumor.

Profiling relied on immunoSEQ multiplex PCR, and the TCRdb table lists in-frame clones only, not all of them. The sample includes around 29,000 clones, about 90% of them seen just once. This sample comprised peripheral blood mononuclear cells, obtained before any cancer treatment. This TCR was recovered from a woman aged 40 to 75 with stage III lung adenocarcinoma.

CDR3 nucleotides: TGTGCCAGCAGTGAAGCGGGCATACGGGCTGAAAAACTGTTTTTT. It is translated as CASSEAGIRAEKLFF. The chain uses TRBV6-1 and TRBJ1-4; D not certain. V shed 0 bases and J shed 7 bases, with 12 bases lying between them. Germline V gene data show CDR1 as MNHNS and CDR2 as SASEGT. CDR3 length: 15 residues.